This TCR beta chain was found in a study of blood T cells in healthy people across ages. Together with a sample-barcoded 5' primer, a J-beta primer mix was included in a second PCR lasting about 6 to 11 cycles. TCRdb reprocessed the 5' RACE reads via MiXCR and lists one record per CDR3 protein. The sample lists 600,000 to 650,000 distinct CDR3 sequences; around 54% were seen once. A few counts support this clonotype. Trimming stripped 4 bases from V and 0 bases from J, with 15 bases between. Germline CDR1 reads MNHEY; CDR2 reads SMNVEV (reference sequence). This CDR3 region has 16 residues. The specimen sequenced was blood. This clonotype was obtained from a man in his sixties in good health. The V call is TRBV27, the J call TRBJ1-1; D is uncertain. CDR3 DNA sequence: TGTGCCAGCAGTTCCCGATCTCGGTTTGTGAACACTGAAGCTTTCTTT. Its translation is CASSSRSRFVNTEAFF.